One TCR beta chain is described in this entry. Antigen specificity is unknown. These data originate in a study of shared clonotypes between healthy human individuals. Per the original methods: ImmunoSEQ output lacked quality scores and full-length reads, limiting matched filtering. Method: immunoSEQ multiplex PCR; TCRdb's copy keeps in-frame clones and lacks some. D and trimming come from the DNA, and the V and J calls and clone size come from that table. This sample yields 300,000 to 400,000 clones, of which roughly 84% are seen a single time; 15% to 20% belongs to the top ten. The CD8 memory fraction combined CD45RO+ cells with TemRA cells (CCR7-negative CD45RA+). Germline V lookup: CDR1 WSHSY, CDR2 SAAADI. V lost 0 bases, J lost 0 bases, and 9 bases lay in between. The CDR3 is made up of 16 amino acids. General study results and limits: Naive CD4 clonotype sharing across several donors was 4% to 5%.

The chain uses TRBV10-2 and TRBJ1-5; weak D call: TRBD1 (5 bases). The TCR sequence derives from a man between 18 and 29 years old in good health. The source material was memory CD8+ T cells sorted from blood. The subset was: CD45RO+ cells pooled with CCR7-negative TemRA cells. Here the CDR3 reads CASSESPGYSNQPQHF. The CDR3 DNA reads as TGCGCCAGCAGTGAGTCACCAGGGTATAGCAATCAGCCCCAGCATTTT.